One and the same sample provided the 14 T cell receptor beta chains below, sequenced in a study of shared clonotypes between healthy human individuals. The assay was immunoSEQ multiplex PCR, and TCRdb's table has in-frame clones only and misses some. The table shows more than 1,200,000 clones, with approximately 98.5% occurring only once. The sample was naive CD4+ T cells sorted from blood. The subset is: CD45RA+ positively selected. These receptor sequences come from a man younger than 45 in good health.

The chain links TRBV7-6 to TRBJ2-7; the match to TRBD2 covers 10 bases. This CDR3 has 19 residues. Germline CDR1 SGHVS, CDR2 FNYEAQ. The V segment lost 0 bases and the J segment 2 bases; nucleotides outside the gene matches: 13. This chain's CDR3 is CASSLAAHLSGRQAYEQYF. The CDR3 bases are TGTGCCAGCAGCTTAGCCGCCCACCTTAGCGGGAGGCAAGCCTACGAGCAGTACTTC.

The chain carries TRBV28 and TRBJ1-1, with D possibly being TRBD1 (6 bases). Trimming pared 4 bases from V and 11 bases from J, leaving 23 bases between. The CDR3 covers 15 residues. Germline lookup yields CDR1 MDHEN and CDR2 SYDVKM. CDR3 residues: CASSYLQGTHMGAFF. CDR3 sequence (DNA): TGTGCCAGCAGTTACTTGCAGGGGACACATATGGGGGCTTTCTTT.

The chain couples TRBV7-2 to TRBJ2-1; no definite D call. The CDR3 runs to 14 residues. Trimming pared 0 bases from V and 8 bases from J, leaving 11 bases between. The germline CDR1 and CDR2 sequences are SGHTA and FQGNSA. The chain's CDR3 is CASSLAIGADEQFF. DNA for the CDR3: TGTGCCAGCAGCTTAGCTATAGGAGCAGATGAGCAGTTCTTC.

CDR3 DNA: TGTGCCAGCTCCGACAGGGCAACCGGGGAGCTGTTTTTT. It is translated as CASSDRATGELFF. This rearrangement joins TRBV6-6 to TRBJ2-2; TRBD1 matches at 7 bases. The V gene's germline CDR1 is MNHNY and CDR2 SVGAGI (reference sequence). The CDR3 covers 13 residues. After removal of 8 bases from V and 5 bases from J, the junction contained 5 bases not matched to a gene.

This clone occurred once. The V gene is TRBV19, the J gene TRBJ2-7; perhaps TRBD1 as D (5 bases). With 5 bases removed from V and 2 bases from J, the gap between germline ends came to 16 bases. Germline CDR1 and CDR2: LNHDA and SQIVND (reference sequence). This CDR3 comprises 15 residues. CDR3 sequence: CASSPFRAWTYEQYF. The CDR3 coding sequence is TGTGCCAGTAGTCCCTTCAGGGCGTGGACCTACGAGCAGTACTTC.

V and J are TRBV30 and TRBJ2-7; 8 nucleotides align to TRBD2. In germline, CDR1 is GTSNPN, CDR2 SVGIG (reference sequence). V shed 5 bases, J shed 1 base, and the junction held 7 bases outside the gene matches. This CDR3 is built from 14 residues. The CDR3 nucleotides are TGTGCCTGGTCGAGCGGGAGATATTCCTACGAGCAGTACTTC. Encoded protein: CAWSSGRYSYEQYF.

J is TRBJ2-7 and V is TRBV5-4, with 7 bases lining up with TRBD1. The ends lost 2 bases at V and 3 bases at J; junction bases unmatched: 11. The germline gives CDR1 SGHNT, CDR2 YYREEE (reference sequence). The CDR3 totals 16 residues. The CDR3 sequence is CASSLSPRGRGYEQYF. The CDR3 coding sequence is TGTGCCAGCAGCTTATCTCCTAGGGGGCGAGGCTACGAGCAGTACTTC. The full variable domain, its missing parts supplied by reference TRBV5-4 and TRBJ2-7, is ETGVTQSPTHLIKTRGQQVTLRCSSQSGHNTVSWYQQALGQGPQFIFQYYREEENGRGNFPPRFSGLQFPNYSSELNVNALELDDSALYLCASSLSPRGRGYEQYFGPGTRLTVT.

This clone was picked up one time. J is TRBJ1-1 and V is TRBV5-1; no firm D call. This CDR3 comprises 13 residues. CDR1 is SGHRS, CDR2 YFSETQ, per germline. Trimming cost V 3 bases and J 6 bases, with 12 bases left between them. Here the CDR3 reads CASSSQGYAEAFF. The CDR3 coding sequence is TGCGCCAGCAGCTCACAAGGGTACGCTGAAGCTTTCTTT.

This chain connects TRBV5-1 to TRBJ2-2; either TRBD1 or TRBD2 may fit D (5 bases each). Deletions cut 7 bases from V and 4 bases from J, with 26 bases between. The germline gives CDR1 SGHRS, CDR2 YFSETQ. There are 18 residues in the CDR3. CDR3 nucleotides: TGCGCCAGCGCTCATTTGGGGACGGAGCTCTCCGGCACCGGGGAGCTGTTTTTT. The encoded protein is CASAHLGTELSGTGELFF.

The genes are TRBV10-2 and TRBJ2-3; possible D gene TRBD2, 5 bases. Germline loops: CDR1 WSHSY, CDR2 SAAADI. V was shortened by 7 bases and J by 1 base, with 21 bases between the two germline ends. The CDR3 has 17 residues. The CDR3 DNA reads TGCGCCAGCAAGCATATCGCGGGCGTCAGCGGCACAGATACGCAGTATTTT. It specifies CASKHIAGVSGTDTQYF.

Points on this clone: Other DNA sequences in this sample translate to the same CDR3. The chain recombines TRBV9 with TRBJ2-7; 7 bases map to TRBD1. CDR1 is SGDLS, CDR2 YYNGEE, per germline. The CDR3 consists of 14 residues. Unmatched junction bases numbered 3, after V lost 0 bases and J lost 3 bases. As DNA, the CDR3 is TGTGCCAGCAGCGTAGGAGACAGGGTCTACGAGCAGTACTTC. It yields the protein CASSVGDRVYEQYF.

The V call is TRBV6-1, the J call TRBJ2-1; no clear D gene. The V end lost 2 bases, the J end lost 8 bases, and 4 bases lay between the germline ends. The CDR3 has 11 amino acids. Germline-derived CDR1 and CDR2 are MNHNS and SASEGT. This chain's CDR3 is CASSESDEQFF. The CDR3 region has the DNA TGTGCCAGCAGTGAAAGCGATGAGCAGTTCTTC.

The chain uses TRBV2 and TRBJ2-1; D unclear. V lost 5 bases and J 13 bases, leaving 3 bases between the germline ends. CDR3 length equals 8 residues. Germline V gives CDR1 SNHLY, CDR2 FYNNEI. This CDR3 reads CASSLQFF. As DNA, the CDR3 is TGTGCCAGCAGTTTACAGTTCTTC.

V is TRBV5-5 and J is TRBJ2-1; D is perhaps TRBD2 (5 bases). Trimming removed 4 bases from V and 6 bases from J, with 14 bases in between. Germline V gene sequence: CDR1 SGHKS, CDR2 YYEKEE (reference sequence). This CDR3 has 14 amino acids. The CDR3 protein is CASSGLALSNEQFF. Here the CDR3 DNA reads TGTGCCAGCAGCGGACTCGCCCTCTCCAATGAGCAGTTCTTC.